These 30 T cell receptor beta chains came from one sample sequenced in a study of monozygotic twins with inflammatory bowel disease. TCRdb reworked the 5' RACE reads into one entry per CDR3 protein, no DNA. The sample's table shows 200,000 to 250,000 distinct CDR3 sequences. Specimen: blood. These receptors came from a human donor with ulcerative colitis or Crohn's disease, or a healthy co-twin of an affected twin (not recorded which).

The rearrangement joins TRBV12-3 or TRBV12-4 to TRBJ2-4; the TCRdb call, TRBD1, lacks DNA for checking. CDR3 length: 16 amino acids. The CDR3: CASSPGEGIAKNIQYF.

J is TRBJ1-3 and V is TRBV3-1; lacking DNA, the TRBD1 call made by TCRdb goes unchecked. Germline loops: CDR1 LGHDT, CDR2 YNNKEL (reference sequence). The CDR3 extends over 15 amino acids. The CDR3 loop is CASSQVPGSGNTIYF. The entire variable domain, with the rest obtained from reference TRBV3-1 and TRBJ1-3, is as follows: DTAVSQTPKYLVTQMGNDKSIKCEQNLGHDTMYWYKQDSKKFLKIMFSYNNKELIINETVPNRFSPKSPDKAHLNLHINSLELGDSAVYFCASSQVPGSGNTIYFGEGSWLTVV.

The chain is built from TRBV5-1 and TRBJ2-3. The CDR3 runs to 15 residues. Looked up from germline, CDR1 is SGHRS and CDR2 is YFSETQ. CDR3 protein: CASSQPTYPTDTQYF.

This chain joins TRBV12-3 or TRBV12-4 and TRBJ1-5. The CDR3 extends over 14 amino acids. Here the CDR3 reads CASSLLGSNQPQHF.

The chain couples TRBV5-1 to TRBJ1-2; the D gene TCRdb calls, TRBD1, cannot be checked with no DNA. Germline V gene data show CDR1 as SGHRS and CDR2 as YFSETQ. There are 15 residues in the CDR3. The CDR3 sequence is CASSSPGRMNYGYTF.

The chain has TRBV29-1 and TRBJ1-1. Germline V gene data show CDR1 as SQVTM and CDR2 as ANQGSEA. The CDR3 has 13 amino acids. CDR3: CSATDGWGTEAFF.

The chain links TRBV27 to TRBJ2-4; TCRdb's D gene call, TRBD1, goes unchecked for lack of DNA. The CDR3 consists of 15 residues. Germline CDR1 is MNHEY and CDR2 is SMNVEV (reference sequence). CDR3 amino acids: CASSSGQIAKNIQYF.

The chain recombines TRBV29-1 with TRBJ2-3. This CDR3 spans 12 amino acids. Germline CDR1 is SQVTM and CDR2 is ANQGSEA. The CDR3 here is CSVLKDTDTQYF.

The gene calls are TRBV7-2 and TRBJ2-7. The CDR3 sequence is 14 residues long. Germline CDR1 is SGHTA and CDR2 is FQGNSA. CDR3 sequence: CASSSQKGSYEQYF.

The chain combines TRBV10-3 with TRBJ2-7; the TCRdb D gene call, TRBD1, has no DNA to confirm it. CDR1 and CDR2 from the germline V gene are ENHRY and SYGVKD. This CDR3 comprises 14 residues. Here the CDR3 reads CAIGQSGGLVEQYF.

CDR3 amino acids: CASSQMDRINTEAFF. The chain carries TRBV4-3 and TRBJ1-1; TCRdb names TRBD1, which stays unverified in the absence of DNA. Looked up from germline, CDR1 is LGHNA and CDR2 is YSLEER. The CDR3 spans 15 residues.

This chain uses TRBV2 with TRBJ1-6; TCRdb indicates TRBD1, and absent DNA this call remains unverified. The CDR3 covers 13 residues. Germline V gene lookup returns CDR1 SNHLY and CDR2 FYNNEI. The CDR3 here is CASGPGVPSPLHF.

The J gene is TRBJ2-3, the V gene TRBV5-6; the TCRdb call, TRBD1, lacks DNA for checking. In germline, CDR1 is SGHDT, CDR2 YYEEEE. The CDR3 runs to 14 residues. This CDR3 is CASSPWTGMDTQYF. The variable domain in full, with the rest retrieved from reference TRBV5-6 and TRBJ2-3, is DAGVTQSPTHLIKTRGQQVTLRCSPKSGHDTVSWYQQALGQGPQFIFQYYEEEERQRGNFPDRFSGHQFPNYSSELNVNALLLGDSALYLCASSPWTGMDTQYFGPGTRLTVL.

The chain recombines TRBV11-2 with TRBJ2-1; the D gene TCRdb calls, TRBD1, cannot be checked with no DNA. CDR3 length equals 13 residues. Germline V lookup: CDR1 SGHAT, CDR2 FQNNGV. The CDR3 loop is CASSFQGKNGQFF.

The rearrangement links TRBV7-8 to TRBJ1-5. This CDR3 is built from 17 residues. Germline values: CDR1 SGHVS, CDR2 FQNEAQ. The CDR3 loop is CASSPSYGDGGNQPQHF.

V gene TRBV12-3 or TRBV12-4 combines with J gene TRBJ1-5; checking the TCRdb D call of TRBD1 is not possible without DNA. CDR3 size: 13 residues. Here the CDR3 reads CASTAGGNQPQHF.

This chain links TRBV11-2 with TRBJ2-1; TCRdb's D call of TRBD2 is untestable without DNA. Germline V gene data show CDR1 as SGHAT and CDR2 as FQNNGV. The CDR3 covers 12 residues. This CDR3 reads CASSLAGGVQFF.

The chain links TRBV5-1 to TRBJ2-7; the TCRdb call, TRBD1, lacks DNA for checking. CDR1 and CDR2 from the germline V gene are SGHRS and YFSETQ. The CDR3 sequence is 17 residues long. The CDR3 spells CASSLFLGQGIDYEQYF.

The chain employs TRBV20-1 and TRBJ2-1; absent DNA, TCRdb's TRBD2 call cannot be checked. This CDR3 spans 15 amino acids. Germline V gives CDR1 DFQATT, CDR2 SNEGSKA (reference sequence). The CDR3 is CSARVLAGDYNEQFF.

V is TRBV5-1 and J is TRBJ2-2; the D call from TCRdb, TRBD1, cannot be confirmed without DNA. Germline V gives CDR1 SGHRS, CDR2 YFSETQ. The CDR3 covers 16 residues. CDR3 protein: CASRSRGQGATGELFF.

The chain has TRBV28 and TRBJ2-1; TCRdb gives TRBD2 as the D gene, but with no DNA this cannot be confirmed. CDR3 size: 13 residues. Germline V gives CDR1 MDHEN, CDR2 SYDVKM. The CDR3 here is CASRPPTSYEQFF. The whole variable domain, filled in from reference TRBV28 and TRBJ2-1, reads DVKVTQSSRYLVKRTGEKVFLECVQDMDHENMFWYRQDPGLGLRLIYFSYDVKMKEKGDIPEGYSVSREKKERFSLILESASTNQTSMYLCASRPPTSYEQFFGPGTRLTVL.

V gene TRBV5-1 combines with J gene TRBJ2-3; the TCRdb D gene call, TRBD1, has no DNA to confirm it. CDR3 length equals 14 residues. Germline CDR1 and CDR2: SGHRS and YFSETQ. CDR3 sequence: CASSPRGDGDTQYF.

The gene calls are TRBV13 and TRBJ2-7. CDR3 size: 12 residues. The germline CDR1 and CDR2 sequences are PRHDT and FYEKMQ (reference sequence). CDR3 region: CASSHRTYEQYF.

The chain joins TRBV15 to TRBJ2-3. The CDR3 length is 11 residues. Germline CDR1 is LNHNV and CDR2 is YYDKDF (reference sequence). The CDR3: CATSRAQAQYF.

The chain couples TRBV7-2 to TRBJ2-1; TCRdb designates TRBD2, a call that cannot be tested without DNA. The CDR3 runs 15 residues. CDR1 is SGHTA and CDR2 is FQGNSA in the germline V gene. The CDR3: CASSYSGRPSNEQFF.

The V gene is TRBV6-5, the J gene TRBJ2-7; TCRdb selects TRBD1, and the lack of DNA leaves this call unchecked. Germline loops: CDR1 MNHEY, CDR2 SVGAGI. The CDR3 loop spans 13 amino acids. CDR3 region: CASSYSTGGEQYF.

This chain connects TRBV5-1 to TRBJ2-7; TCRdb names TRBD1, which stays unverified in the absence of DNA. Germline loops: CDR1 SGHRS, CDR2 YFSETQ. There are 15 residues in the CDR3. CDR3 in amino acids: CASSPRTGGVNEQYF.

The chain uses TRBV5-1 and TRBJ1-2; with no DNA, the TCRdb D assignment of TRBD1 cannot be verified. The CDR3 is made up of 14 amino acids. Germline-derived CDR1 and CDR2 are SGHRS and YFSETQ. The CDR3 loop reads CASSLEGGWDGYTF.

This chain links TRBV20-1 with TRBJ2-1. The length of the CDR3 is 14 residues. Per germline, CDR1 DFQATT and CDR2 SNEGSKA (reference sequence). CDR3 sequence: CSAPLRSSYNEQFF.

The chain joins TRBV6-2 or TRBV6-3 to TRBJ2-2; TCRdb reports TRBD2, a call that lacks DNA to check it against. CDR1 MNHEY and CDR2 SVGEGT come from the germline V gene. This CDR3 is 14 amino acids long. The CDR3 sequence is CASTERTNTGELFF.